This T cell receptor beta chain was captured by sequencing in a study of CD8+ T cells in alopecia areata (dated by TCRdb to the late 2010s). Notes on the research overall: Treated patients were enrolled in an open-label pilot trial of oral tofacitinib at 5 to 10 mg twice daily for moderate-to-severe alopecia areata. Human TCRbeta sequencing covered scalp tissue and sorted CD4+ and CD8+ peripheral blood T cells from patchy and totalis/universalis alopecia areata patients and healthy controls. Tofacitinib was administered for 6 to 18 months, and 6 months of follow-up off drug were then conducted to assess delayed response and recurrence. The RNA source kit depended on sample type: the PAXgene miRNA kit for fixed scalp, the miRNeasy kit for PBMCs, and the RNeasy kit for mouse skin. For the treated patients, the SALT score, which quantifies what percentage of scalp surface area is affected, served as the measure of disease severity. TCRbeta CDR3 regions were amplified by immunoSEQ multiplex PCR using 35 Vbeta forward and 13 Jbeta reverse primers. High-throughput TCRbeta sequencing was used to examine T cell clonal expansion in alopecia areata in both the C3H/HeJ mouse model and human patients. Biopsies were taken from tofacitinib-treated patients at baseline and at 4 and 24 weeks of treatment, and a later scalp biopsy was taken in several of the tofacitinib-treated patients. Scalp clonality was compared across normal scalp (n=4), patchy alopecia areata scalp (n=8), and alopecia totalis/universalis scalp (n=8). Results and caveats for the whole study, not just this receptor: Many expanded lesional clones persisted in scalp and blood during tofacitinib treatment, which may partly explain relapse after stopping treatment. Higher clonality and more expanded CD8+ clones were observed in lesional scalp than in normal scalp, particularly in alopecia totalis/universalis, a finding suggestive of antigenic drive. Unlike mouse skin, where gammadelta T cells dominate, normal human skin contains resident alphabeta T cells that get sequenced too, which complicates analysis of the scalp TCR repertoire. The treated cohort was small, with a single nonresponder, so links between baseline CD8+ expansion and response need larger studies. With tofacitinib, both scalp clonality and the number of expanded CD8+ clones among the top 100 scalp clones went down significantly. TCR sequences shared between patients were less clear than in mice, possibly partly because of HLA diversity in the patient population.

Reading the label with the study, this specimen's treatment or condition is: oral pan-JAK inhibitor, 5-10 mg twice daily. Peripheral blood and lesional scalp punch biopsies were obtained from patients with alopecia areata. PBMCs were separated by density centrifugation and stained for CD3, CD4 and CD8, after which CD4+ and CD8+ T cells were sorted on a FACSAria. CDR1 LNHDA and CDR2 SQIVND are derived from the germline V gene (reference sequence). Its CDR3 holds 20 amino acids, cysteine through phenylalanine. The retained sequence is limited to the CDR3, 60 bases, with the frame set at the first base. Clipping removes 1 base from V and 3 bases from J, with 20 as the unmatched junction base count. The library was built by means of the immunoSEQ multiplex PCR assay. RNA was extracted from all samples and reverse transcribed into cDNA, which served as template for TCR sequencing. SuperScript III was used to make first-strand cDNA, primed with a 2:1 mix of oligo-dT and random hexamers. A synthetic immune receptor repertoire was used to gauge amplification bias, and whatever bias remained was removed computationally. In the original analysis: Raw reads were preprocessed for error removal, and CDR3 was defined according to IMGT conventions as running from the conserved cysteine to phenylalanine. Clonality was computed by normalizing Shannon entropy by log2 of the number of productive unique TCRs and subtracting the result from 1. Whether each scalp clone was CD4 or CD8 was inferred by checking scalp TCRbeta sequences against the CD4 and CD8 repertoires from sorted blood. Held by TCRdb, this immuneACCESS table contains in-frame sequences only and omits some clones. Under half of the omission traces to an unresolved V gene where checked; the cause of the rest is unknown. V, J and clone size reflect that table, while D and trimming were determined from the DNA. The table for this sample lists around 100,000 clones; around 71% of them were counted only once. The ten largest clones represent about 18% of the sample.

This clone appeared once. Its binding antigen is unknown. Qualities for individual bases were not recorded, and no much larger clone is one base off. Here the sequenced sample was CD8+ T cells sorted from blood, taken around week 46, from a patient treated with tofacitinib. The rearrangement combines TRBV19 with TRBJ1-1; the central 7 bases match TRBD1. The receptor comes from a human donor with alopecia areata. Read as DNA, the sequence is TGTGCCAGTAGTATAGGCTATCAGGGGACAGAGGCCGGCTTCGACACTGAAGCTTTCTTT. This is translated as CASSIGYQGTEAGFDTEAFF.